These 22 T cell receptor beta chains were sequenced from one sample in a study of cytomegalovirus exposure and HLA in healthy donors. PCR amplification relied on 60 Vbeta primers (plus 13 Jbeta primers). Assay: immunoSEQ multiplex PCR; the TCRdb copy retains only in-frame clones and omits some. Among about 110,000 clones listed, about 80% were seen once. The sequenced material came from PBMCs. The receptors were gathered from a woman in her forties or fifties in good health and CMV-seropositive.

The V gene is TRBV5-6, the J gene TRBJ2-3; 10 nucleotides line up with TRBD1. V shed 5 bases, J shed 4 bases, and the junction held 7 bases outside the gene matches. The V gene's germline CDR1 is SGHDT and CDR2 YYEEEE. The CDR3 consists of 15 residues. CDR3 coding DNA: TGTGCCAGCAGTCGTGGGACAGGGGTGTCAGATACGCAGTATTTT. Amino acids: CASSRGTGVSDTQYF.

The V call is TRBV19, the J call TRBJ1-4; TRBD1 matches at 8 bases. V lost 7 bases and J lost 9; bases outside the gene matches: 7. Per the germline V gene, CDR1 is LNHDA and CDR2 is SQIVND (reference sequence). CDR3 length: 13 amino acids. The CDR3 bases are TGTGCCAGTAATAACAGGGGGGGTCAAAAACTGTTTTTT. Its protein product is CASNNRGGQKLFF.

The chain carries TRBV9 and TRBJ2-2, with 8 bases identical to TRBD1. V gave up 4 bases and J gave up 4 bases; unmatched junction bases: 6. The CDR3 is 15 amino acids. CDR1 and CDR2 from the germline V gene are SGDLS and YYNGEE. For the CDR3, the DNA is TGTGCCAGCAGCCCGGGACAGGAGTTCACCGGGGAGCTGTTTTTT. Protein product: CASSPGQEFTGELFF. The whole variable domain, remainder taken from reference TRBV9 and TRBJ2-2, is DSGVTQTPKHLITATGQRVTLRCSPRSGDLSVYWYQQSLDQGLQFLIQYYNGEERAKGNILERFSAQQFPDLHSELNLSSLELGDSALYFCASSPGQEFTGELFFGEGSRLTVL.

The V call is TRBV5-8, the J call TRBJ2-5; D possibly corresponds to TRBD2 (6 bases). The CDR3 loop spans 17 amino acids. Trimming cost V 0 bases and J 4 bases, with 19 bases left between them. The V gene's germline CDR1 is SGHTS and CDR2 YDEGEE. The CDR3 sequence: CASSLGSGSHMRETQYF. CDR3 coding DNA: TGTGCCAGCAGCTTGGGCTCCGGGAGCCATATGAGAGAGACCCAGTACTTC.

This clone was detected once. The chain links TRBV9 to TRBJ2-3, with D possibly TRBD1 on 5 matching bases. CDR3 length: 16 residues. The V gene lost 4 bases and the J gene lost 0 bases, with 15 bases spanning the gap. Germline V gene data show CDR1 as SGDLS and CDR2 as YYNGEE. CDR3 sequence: CASSPQTALSTDTQYF. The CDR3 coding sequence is TGTGCCAGCAGCCCCCAGACAGCGCTTAGCACAGATACGCAGTATTTT.

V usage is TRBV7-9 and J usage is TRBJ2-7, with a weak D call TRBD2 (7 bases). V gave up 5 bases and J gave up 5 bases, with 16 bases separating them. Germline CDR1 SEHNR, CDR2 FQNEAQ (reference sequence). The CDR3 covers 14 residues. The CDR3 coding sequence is TGTGCCAGCAGCCCCTGGGGGGGGCTCGACGAGCAGTACTTC. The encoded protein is CASSPWGGLDEQYF.

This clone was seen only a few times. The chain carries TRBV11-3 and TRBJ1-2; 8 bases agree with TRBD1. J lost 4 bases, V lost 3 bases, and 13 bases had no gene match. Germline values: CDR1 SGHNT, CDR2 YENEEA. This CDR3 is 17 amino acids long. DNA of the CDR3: TGTGCCAGCAGCTTCCCACCCTCAAGGGGGACAGGCTATGGCTACACCTTC. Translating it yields CASSFPPSRGTGYGYTF. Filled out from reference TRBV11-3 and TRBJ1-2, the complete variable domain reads EAGVVQSPRYKIIEKKQPVAFWCNPISGHNTLYWYLQNLGQGPELLIRYENEEAVDDSQLPKDRFSAERLKGVDSTLKIQPAELGDSAVYLCASSFPPSRGTGYGYTFGSGTRLTVV.

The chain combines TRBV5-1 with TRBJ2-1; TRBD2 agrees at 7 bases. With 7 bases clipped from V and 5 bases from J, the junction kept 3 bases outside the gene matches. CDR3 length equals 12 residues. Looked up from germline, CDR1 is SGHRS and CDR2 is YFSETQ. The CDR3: CASGEGNNEQFF. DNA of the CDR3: TGCGCCAGCGGGGAGGGAAACAATGAGCAGTTCTTC.

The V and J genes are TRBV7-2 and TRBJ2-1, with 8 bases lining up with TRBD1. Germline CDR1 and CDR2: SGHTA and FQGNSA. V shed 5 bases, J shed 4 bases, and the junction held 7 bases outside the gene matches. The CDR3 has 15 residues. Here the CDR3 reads CASSHDRGSYNEQFF. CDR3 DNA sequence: TGTGCCAGCAGCCATGACAGGGGCTCATACAATGAGCAGTTCTTC.

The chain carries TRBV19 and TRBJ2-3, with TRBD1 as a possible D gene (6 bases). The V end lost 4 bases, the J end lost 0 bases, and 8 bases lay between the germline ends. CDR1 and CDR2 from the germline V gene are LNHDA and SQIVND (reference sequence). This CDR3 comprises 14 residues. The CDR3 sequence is CASSRTASTDTQYF. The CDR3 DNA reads TGTGCCAGTAGTAGGACAGCTAGCACAGATACGCAGTATTTT.

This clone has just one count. Here the CDR3 reads CASSASLPSSGRAGEQFF. The CDR3 coding sequence is TGTGCCAGCAGCGCCTCCTTACCTTCTAGCGGGAGGGCCGGCGAGCAGTTCTTC. V and J are TRBV9 and TRBJ2-1; 12 bases match TRBD2. V was pared by 3 bases and J by 10 bases, with 17 bases of the junction left unmatched. CDR3 length: 18 residues. Germline CDR1 is SGDLS and CDR2 is YYNGEE. Using reference TRBV9 and TRBJ2-1 for the parts outside the CDR3, the full variable domain is DSGVTQTPKHLITATGQRVTLRCSPRSGDLSVYWYQQSLDQGLQFLIQYYNGEERAKGNILERFSAQQFPDLHSELNLSSLELGDSALYFCASSASLPSSGRAGEQFFGPGTRLTVL.

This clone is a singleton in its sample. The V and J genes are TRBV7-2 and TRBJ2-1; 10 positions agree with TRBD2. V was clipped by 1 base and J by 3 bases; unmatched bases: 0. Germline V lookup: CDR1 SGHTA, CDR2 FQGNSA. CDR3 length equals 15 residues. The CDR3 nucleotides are TGTGCCAGCAGCTTAGGACTAGCGGGCTACAATGAGCAGTTCTTC. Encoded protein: CASSLGLAGYNEQFF.

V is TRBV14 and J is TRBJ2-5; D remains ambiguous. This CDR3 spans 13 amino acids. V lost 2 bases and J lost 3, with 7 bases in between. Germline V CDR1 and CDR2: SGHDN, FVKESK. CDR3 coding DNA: TGTGCCAGCAGCCAAAACTATAAAGAGACCCAGTACTTC. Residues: CASSQNYKETQYF.

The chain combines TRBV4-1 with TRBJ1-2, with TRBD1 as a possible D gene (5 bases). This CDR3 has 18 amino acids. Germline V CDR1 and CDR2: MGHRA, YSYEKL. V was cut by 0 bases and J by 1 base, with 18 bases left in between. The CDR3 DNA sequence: TGCGCCAGCAGCCAAGAGGGGTTTGAGGACACCGTTAACTATGGCTACACCTTC. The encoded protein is CASSQEGFEDTVNYGYTF.

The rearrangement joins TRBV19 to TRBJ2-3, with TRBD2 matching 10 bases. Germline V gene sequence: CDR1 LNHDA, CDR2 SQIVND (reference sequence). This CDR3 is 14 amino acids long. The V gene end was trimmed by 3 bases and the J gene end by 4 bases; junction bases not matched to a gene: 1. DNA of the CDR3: TGTGCCAGTAGTATTGGACTAGCGGCAGATACGCAGTATTTT. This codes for CASSIGLAADTQYF.

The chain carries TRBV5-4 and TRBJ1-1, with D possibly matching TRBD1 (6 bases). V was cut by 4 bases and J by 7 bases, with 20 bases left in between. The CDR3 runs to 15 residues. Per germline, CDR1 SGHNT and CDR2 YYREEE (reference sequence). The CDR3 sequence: CASSHNPTGLIEAFF. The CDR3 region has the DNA TGTGCCAGCAGCCATAATCCAACAGGGCTGATTGAAGCTTTCTTT.

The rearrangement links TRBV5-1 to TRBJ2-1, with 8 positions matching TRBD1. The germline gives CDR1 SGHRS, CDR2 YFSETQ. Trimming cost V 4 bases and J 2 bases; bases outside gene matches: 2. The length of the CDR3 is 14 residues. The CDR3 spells CASSAQGAYNEQFF. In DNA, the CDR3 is TGCGCCAGCAGCGCACAGGGGGCCTACAATGAGCAGTTCTTC.

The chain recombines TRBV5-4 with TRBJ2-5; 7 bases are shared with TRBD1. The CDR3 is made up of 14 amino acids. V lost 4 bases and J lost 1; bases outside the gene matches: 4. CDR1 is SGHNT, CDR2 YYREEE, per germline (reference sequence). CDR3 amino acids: CASSLRGLQETQYF. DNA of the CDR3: TGTGCCAGCAGCCTAAGGGGGCTCCAAGAGACCCAGTACTTC. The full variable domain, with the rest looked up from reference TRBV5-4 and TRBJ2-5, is ETGVTQSPTHLIKTRGQQVTLRCSSQSGHNTVSWYQQALGQGPQFIFQYYREEENGRGNFPPRFSGLQFPNYSSELNVNALELDDSALYLCASSLRGLQETQYFGPGTRLLVL.

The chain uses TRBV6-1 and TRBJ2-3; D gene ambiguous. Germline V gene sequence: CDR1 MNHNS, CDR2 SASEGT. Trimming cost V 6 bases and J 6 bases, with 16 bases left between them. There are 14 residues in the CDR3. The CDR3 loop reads CASRTVDPRDTQYF. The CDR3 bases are TGTGCCAGCAGGACCGTCGACCCGCGGGATACGCAGTATTTT.

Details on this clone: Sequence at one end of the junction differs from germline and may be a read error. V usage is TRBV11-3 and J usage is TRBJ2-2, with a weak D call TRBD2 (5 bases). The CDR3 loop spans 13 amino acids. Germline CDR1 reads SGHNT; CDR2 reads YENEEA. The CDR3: CVSSLVAGGELFF. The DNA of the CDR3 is TGTGTCAGCAGCTTAGTTGCGGGCGGGGAGCTGTTTTTT.

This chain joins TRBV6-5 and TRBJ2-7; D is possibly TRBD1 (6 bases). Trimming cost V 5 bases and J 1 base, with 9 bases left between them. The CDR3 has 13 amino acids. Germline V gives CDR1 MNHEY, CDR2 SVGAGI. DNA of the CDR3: TGTGCCAGCAGTCGGACAGTTTCCTACGAGCAGTACTTC. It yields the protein CASSRTVSYEQYF.

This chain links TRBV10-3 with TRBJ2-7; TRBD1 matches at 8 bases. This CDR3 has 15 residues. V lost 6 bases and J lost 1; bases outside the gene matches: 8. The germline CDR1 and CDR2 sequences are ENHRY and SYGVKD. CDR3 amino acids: CAIREGQGQSYEQYF. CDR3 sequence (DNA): TGTGCCATCAGAGAAGGACAGGGCCAATCCTACGAGCAGTACTTC.